The entry that follows covers one T cell receptor beta chain sequence. Its antigen is currently unknown. This sample is drawn from a study of T-cell memory formation after mild COVID-19. At the level of the study: The study found TCR clusters largely donor specific. Overall study findings and caveats: CD4/CD8 balance held among clones contracting day 15 to 85, and later expanders leaned CD4+. The study found contracting CD4+ clones mainly in CM and EM and contracting CD8+ clones in EMRA.

Germline V gene sequence: CDR1 MNHEY, CDR2 SMNVEV (reference sequence). This CDR3 has 15 residues. The V segment lost 4 bases and the J segment 7 bases; nucleotides outside the gene matches: 9. Employing constant-segment primers, 5'RACE generated TCR alpha and TCR beta cDNA libraries bearing sample barcodes and UMIs. TCRdb redid the calling of the 5' RACE reads with MiXCR, one entry per CDR3 protein. The sample yields fewer than 350,000 distinct CDR3 sequences, about a sixth seen once. What was sequenced was PBMCs or a T cell subset sorted from them (not recorded which). This TCR was sampled from a man aged 18 to 30 who had mild COVID-19 (a few samples of this study predate the infection). Cell type and time point are not known. The V call is TRBV27, the J call TRBJ2-1; 8 positions agree with TRBD2. The CDR3: CASSYSSGWRNEQFF. CDR3 DNA sequence: TGTGCCAGCAGTTACTCTAGCGGGTGGAGGAATGAGCAGTTCTTC.